The rows below give T cell receptor beta chains drawn from one sample of a study of shared clonotypes between healthy human individuals. Profiling relied on immunoSEQ multiplex PCR, and the TCRdb table lists in-frame clones only, not all of them. Of about 1.5 million clones detected, roughly 96% appear once; the ten largest clones hold about 1.2%. Sequenced material: naive CD4+ T cells sorted from blood. The receptors here all came from a man aged 25-45 years in good health. The CDR3 runs from the conserved cysteine through the conserved F or W. The order of the fields is J gene, CDR3 length, V gene, CDR3 protein.

J: TRBJ2-4; length: 16; V: TRBV27; CDR3: CASSPDLSLAKNIQYF
J: TRBJ2-2; length: 16; V: TRBV5-5; CDR3: CASSLWAGGITGELFF
J: TRBJ2-1; length: 14; V: TRBV5-1; CDR3: CASTGVSSYNEQFF
J: TRBJ2-7; length: 17; V: TRBV5-4; CDR3: CASSFQLAGKESYEQYF
J: TRBJ2-3; length: 14; V: TRBV10-3; CDR3: CATSGGGQTDTQYF
J: TRBJ2-7; length: 15; V: TRBV10-1; CDR3: CASSALGEGIYEQYF
J: TRBJ2-3; length: 15; V: TRBV7-9; CDR3: CASSGGAGRADTQYF
J: TRBJ1-1; length: 13; V: TRBV19; CDR3: CASSLQMNTEAFF
J: TRBJ2-3; length: 16; V: TRBV11-3; CDR3: CASSLGFGGDPDTQYF
J: TRBJ2-7; length: 15; V: TRBV6-5; CDR3: CASSFRDRGTYEQYF
J: TRBJ2-7; length: 14; V: TRBV29-1; CDR3: CSVAGLAGVSEQYF
J: TRBJ2-1; length: 14; V: TRBV6-6; CDR3: CASTQGRGYNEQFF
J: TRBJ2-5; length: 13; V: TRBV29-1; CDR3: CSVPARRRETQYF
J: TRBJ2-5; length: 22; V: TRBV7-6; CDR3: CASSLVPFPSTASTLQQETQYF
J: TRBJ1-2; length: 13; V: TRBV2; CDR3: CASSTGGWYGYTF
J: TRBJ1-2; length: 15; V: TRBV5-1; CDR3: CASSGRTGAGDGYTF
J: TRBJ2-5; length: 14; V: TRBV5-4; CDR3: CAAFSGKNLETQYF
J: TRBJ2-1; length: 13; V: TRBV27; CDR3: CASRVVGGNEQFF
J: TRBJ2-7; length: 14; V: TRBV7-9; CDR3: CASSHRPGDLEQYF
J: TRBJ2-2; length: 15; V: TRBV5-1; CDR3: CASSTVAGGPGELFF
J: TRBJ2-1; length: 13; V: TRBV7-6; CDR3: CASSLELSNEQFF
J: TRBJ2-5; length: 14; V: TRBV18; CDR3: CASSPAGAQETQYF
J: TRBJ2-5; length: 16; V: TRBV5-1; CDR3: CASSQLGQGVGETQYF
J: TRBJ2-7; length: 15; V: TRBV6-5; CDR3: CASSRTGAGGYEQYF
J: TRBJ2-3; length: 16; V: TRBV6-5; CDR3: CASSYSGGASTDTQYF